The source of this TCR beta chain is a study of T cell clonality in common variable immunodeficiency. Study-wide results and caveats: CVID patient heterogeneity limited repertoire-clinical complication correlations. What drives increased CVID clonality needs T cell subpopulation sequencing.

Many counts were recorded for this clone. The antigen remains unidentified. The read ends 3 residues early relative to the CDR3; the germline J gene fills the gap. Only in-frame clones appear in the TCRdb table, and some are missing; sequencing was by immunoSEQ multiplex PCR. This sample carries roughly 48,000 clones, none of them present only once. This CDR3 comprises 12 residues. Germline V gives CDR1 GTSNPN, CDR2 SVGIG (reference sequence). Trimming left V 2 bases short and J 2 bases short, with 6 bases between. Sequencing used peripheral blood mononuclear cells. This clonotype originated in a person aged 18 to 75 in good health. This chain connects TRBV30 to TRBJ1-2; no clear D. The covered CDR3 bases are TGTGCCTGGAGTCCCGGGAACTATGGC. The encoded protein is CAWSPGNYG. The entire CDR3 protein is CAWSPGNYGYTF.